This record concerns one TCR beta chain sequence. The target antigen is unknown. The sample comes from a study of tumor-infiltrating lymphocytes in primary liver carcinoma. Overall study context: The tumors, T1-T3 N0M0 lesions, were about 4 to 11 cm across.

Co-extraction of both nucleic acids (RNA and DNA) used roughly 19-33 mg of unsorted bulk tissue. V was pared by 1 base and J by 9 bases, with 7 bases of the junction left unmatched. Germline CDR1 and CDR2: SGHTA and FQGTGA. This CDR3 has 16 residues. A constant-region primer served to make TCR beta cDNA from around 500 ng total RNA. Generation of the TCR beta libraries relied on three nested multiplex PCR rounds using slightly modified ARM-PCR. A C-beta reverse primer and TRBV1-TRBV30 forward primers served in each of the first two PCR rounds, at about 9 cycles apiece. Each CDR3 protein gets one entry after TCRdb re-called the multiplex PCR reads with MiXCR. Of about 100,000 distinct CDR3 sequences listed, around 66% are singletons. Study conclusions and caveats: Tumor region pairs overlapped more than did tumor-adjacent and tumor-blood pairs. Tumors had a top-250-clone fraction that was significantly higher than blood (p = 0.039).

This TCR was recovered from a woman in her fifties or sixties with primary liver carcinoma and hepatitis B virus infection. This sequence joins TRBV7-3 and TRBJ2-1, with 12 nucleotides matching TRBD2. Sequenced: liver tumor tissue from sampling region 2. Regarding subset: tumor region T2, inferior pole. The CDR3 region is CASSLMSSGRAGEQFF. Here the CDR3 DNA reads TGTGCCAGCAGCTTAATGTCTAGCGGGAGGGCCGGTGAGCAGTTCTTC.